This entry describes one T cell receptor beta chain. Its antigen is unidentified. The data belong to a study of breast tumors, draining lymph nodes, adjacent tissues. One entry per CDR3 protein results from TCRdb running MiXCR on the multiplex PCR reads. The sample has roughly 70,000 distinct CDR3 sequences; 43% are singletons. V lost 6 bases and J lost 11, with 2 bases in between. CDR1 is SNHLY and CDR2 is FYNNEI in the germline V gene. This CDR3 is built from 9 residues. The study's findings and limits: Luminal-like breast cancer showed significantly higher tumor–nontumor repertoire similarity than basal-like. That most tumor T cells come from lymph nodes remained unproven. The data were judged consistent with most tumor T cells coming from lymph node and expanding in tumor. Tumor TCR diversity was below lymph nodes but above nontumor tissue.

Sequencing used breast tumor tissue. The gene calls are TRBV2 and TRBJ1-6; unclear D gene. The source is a female donor with breast cancer. Some clones in this sample may be carry-over from other donors' samples. This chain's CDR3 is CASRTPLHF. DNA for the CDR3: TGTGCCAGCAGGACACCCCTCCACTTT.